This is a list of T cell receptor beta chains from one sample in a study of T cells after yellow fever vaccination. TCRdb reprocessed the 5' RACE reads with MiXCR, giving one entry per CDR3 protein. The repertoire holds roughly 500,000 distinct CDR3 sequences, with approximately 21% as singletons. Here the sequenced sample was PBMCs, taken 15 days after the yellow fever booster vaccination. These receptors were taken from a man aged 25 to 40 who received the YFV17D yellow fever vaccine. Each CDR3 is given with its conserved first and last residue. Fields, in order: V gene, J gene, clone size, D gene, CDR3 protein, CDR3 DNA. A D gene is named only where the DNA matches it firmly. Clone size is not always given. Where it is, it says once, few, many or a class for expanded clones.

TRBV6-2/TRBV6-3	TRBJ2-7	few	.	CASSYLSSSYEQYF	TGTGCCAGCAGTTACCTATCGAGCTCCTACGAGCAGTACTTC
TRBV20-1	TRBJ2-1	few	.	CSARATSYNEQFF	TGCAGTGCTAGAGCTACTTCTTACAATGAGCAGTTCTTC
TRBV12-3/TRBV12-4	TRBJ1-1	.	.	CASRSDRRYEAFF	TGTGCCAGCAGATCCGACAGGCGTTATGAAGCTTTCTTT
TRBV27	TRBJ2-7	.	.	CASTSGPRGANEQYF	TGTGCCAGCACCTCTGGGCCTAGGGGCGCCAACGAGCAGTACTTC
TRBV29-1	TRBJ2-2	.	.	CSVRRTNTGELFF	TGCAGCGTTCGAAGAACGAACACCGGGGAGCTGTTTTTT
TRBV7-6	TRBJ2-3	few	.	CASSLVGAGTRDTQYF	TGTGCCAGCAGCTTAGTAGGCGCCGGGACGAGAGATACGCAGTATTTT
TRBV6-1	TRBJ1-6	.	.	CASSLGGVTYYNSPLHF	TGTGCCAGCAGCCTAGGCGGTGTTACTTATTATAATTCACCCCTCCACTTT
TRBV23-1	TRBJ2-1	few	TRBD2	CASSPAGEEDEQFF	TGCGCCAGCAGTCCGGCGGGAGAAGAGGATGAGCAGTTCTTC
TRBV20-1	TRBJ1-5	.	.	CSARQANQPQHF	TGCAGTGCTAGACAGGCTAATCAGCCCCAGCATTTT
TRBV20-1	TRBJ2-3	.	.	CRAVGVSTDTQYF	TGCAGGGCGGTAGGAGTTAGCACAGATACGCAGTATTTT
TRBV20-1	TRBJ2-1	.	TRBD2	CSARGPGLAVGYEQFF	TGCAGTGCTAGAGGGCCGGGACTAGCCGTCGGTTATGAGCAGTTCTTC
TRBV7-2	TRBJ2-3	few	TRBD1	CASSLDRAGTDTQYF	TGTGCCAGCAGTCTAGACAGGGCGGGCACAGATACGCAGTATTTT
TRBV7-8	TRBJ2-1	.	TRBD2	CASSSGTRIYSEQFF	TGTGCCAGCAGTTCCGGGACTAGGATCTACAGTGAGCAGTTCTTC
TRBV20-1	TRBJ2-7	few	.	CSARRQDDYEQYF	TGCAGTGCTAGAAGACAGGATGATTACGAGCAGTACTTC
TRBV7-6	TRBJ2-1	few	TRBD2	CASSLSSMAGALYNEQFF	TGTGCCAGCAGCTTATCTAGTATGGCGGGAGCCCTTTACAATGAGCAGTTCTTC
TRBV27	TRBJ2-7	few	.	CASSLRRSDEQYF	TGTGCCAGCAGTTTGCGCAGGTCCGACGAGCAGTACTTC